The rows below give T cell receptor beta chains drawn from one sample of a study of blood T cell repertoires in COVID-19. The protocol was immunoSEQ multiplex PCR, while the TCRdb copy is restricted to in-frame clones and leaves out a portion. Altogether roughly 110,000 clones are present, approximately 89% being singletons, with the ten largest covering 5% to 6.5%. Sequencing was carried out using peripheral blood. Receptors were obtained from a woman aged 55-69 years with COVID-19, enrolled during active disease. Both conserved end residues are part of each CDR3.

>TRBV19
CATAPASSSRGTQYF
>TRBV5-1
CASSLGQGANEQFF
>TRBV5-1
CASSLALAGGRKETQYF
>TRBV9
CASSADAETSGQETQYF
>TRBV29-1
CSVEGGDSLNYGYTF
>TRBV3-1/TRBV3-2
CASTQSAGSNEQFF
>TRBV5-1
CASSLGVTAQETQYF
>TRBV5-1
CASSLGTGINTDTQYF
>TRBV5-4
CASSLVGAGETQYF
>TRBV2
CASSERLPALANTGELFF
>TRBV5-4
CASSSSTGSSYNEQFF
>TRBV9
CASTTADLYGYTF
>TRBV11-1
CASSLGGQAGTEAFF
>TRBV5-6
CASSLGQGFPMDTIYF
>TRBV24-1
CATSDPDRNYGYTF
>TRBV7-9
CASSWRPDYGYTF
>TRBV19
CASSIGHQGTEAFF
>TRBV6-2/TRBV6-3
CASSYSIWIGGQETQYF